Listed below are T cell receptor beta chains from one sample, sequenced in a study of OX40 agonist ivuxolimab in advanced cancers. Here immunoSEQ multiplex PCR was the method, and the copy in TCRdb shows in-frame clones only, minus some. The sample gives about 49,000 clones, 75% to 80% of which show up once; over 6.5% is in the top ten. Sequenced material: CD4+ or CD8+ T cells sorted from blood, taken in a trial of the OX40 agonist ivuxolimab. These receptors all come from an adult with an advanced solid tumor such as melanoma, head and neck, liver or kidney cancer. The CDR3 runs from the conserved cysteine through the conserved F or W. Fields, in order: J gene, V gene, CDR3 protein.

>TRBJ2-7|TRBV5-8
CASSLVSGNYEQYF
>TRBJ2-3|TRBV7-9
CASSLGQGYTDTQYF
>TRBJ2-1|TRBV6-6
CASSPAGPYNEQFF
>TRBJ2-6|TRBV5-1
CASSWREVGGANVLTF
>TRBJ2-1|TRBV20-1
CSAQGTNEQFF
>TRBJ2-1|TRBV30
CAWSVRRAGEQFF
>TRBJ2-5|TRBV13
CASSLTQGGSETQYF
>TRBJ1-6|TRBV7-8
CASSPQGIYNSPLHF
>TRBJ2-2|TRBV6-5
CASSLLRGNTGELFF
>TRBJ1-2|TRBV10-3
CASTGTDFNYGYTF